What follows are 13 T cell receptor beta chains derived from one specimen sequenced in a study of Ad26.COV2.S vaccination and SARS-CoV-2 variants. Generated by immunoSEQ multiplex PCR, the TCRdb table keeps only in-frame clones and is missing some. The sample holds approximately 480,000 clones, 70% to 90% seen once. Sample treatment: roughly 20 received Ad26.COV2.S at low or high dose, single or two shots; 5 received placebo; per-sample allocation not given. Day 63 after the first injection of vaccine or placebo was the sampling time. The sequencing here drew on peripheral blood, taken in a trial of Ad26.COV2.S vaccine versus placebo. Receptors were obtained from a person aged 18-60 years who received the Ad26.COV2.S COVID-19 vaccine or a placebo.

In its sample, this clone was seen a few times. The chain links TRBV10-1 to TRBJ2-7; D uncertain. This CDR3 is 9 amino acids long. The germline V gene has CDR1 WNHNN and CDR2 SYGVQD (reference sequence). The germline V and J ends were trimmed by 9 bases and 4 bases, with 4 bases remaining between them. The CDR3, as DNA: TGCGCCAGGAGATACGAGCAGTACTTC. As protein: CARRYEQYF.

In this sample, this clone turned up once. CDR3 region: CASMGQTSYEQYF. Written as DNA, the CDR3 is TGTGCCAGCATGGGACAGACAAGCTACGAGCAGTACTTC. The chain combines TRBV28 with TRBJ2-7, with TRBD1 matching 7 bases. J lost 3 bases, V lost 7 bases, and 6 bases had no gene match. The CDR3 loop spans 13 amino acids. The germline V gene encodes CDR1 MDHEN and CDR2 SYDVKM.

V and J are TRBV11-3 and TRBJ1-2; D perhaps matches TRBD1 (5 bases). The CDR3 loop spans 15 amino acids. Germline CDR1 SGHNT, CDR2 YENEEA. Trimming took 5 bases from V and 4 from J, leaving 17 bases between them. This CDR3 is CASSTPGETLYGYTF. The CDR3 nucleotides read TGTGCCAGCAGCACACCGGGGGAAACTCTCTATGGCTACACCTTC.

The CDR3 DNA is TGTGCCAGCAGCCGGGACAGGGTTCAGGTCGGGGAGCTGTTTTTT. This translates into CASSRDRVQVGELFF. The V call is TRBV7-2, the J call TRBJ2-2, with 9 positions matching TRBD1. Germline CDR1 and CDR2: SGHTA and FQGNSA. The V segment lost 5 bases and the J segment 7 bases; nucleotides outside the gene matches: 8. CDR3 length: 15 residues.

This chain uses TRBV6-5 with TRBJ1-2, with TRBD1 as a possible D gene (6 bases). Per the germline V gene, CDR1 is MNHEY and CDR2 is SVGAGI. CDR3 length: 13 residues. V shed 6 bases and J shed 4 bases, with 12 bases lying between them. In DNA form, the CDR3 reads TGTGCCAGCAGGCTACAGGGATCCTATGGCTACACCTTC. This sequence encodes CASRLQGSYGYTF.

The chain has TRBV28 and TRBJ1-5; 9 bases are shared with TRBD1. The CDR3 covers 15 residues. From germline, CDR1 is MDHEN and CDR2 SYDVKM. Trimming removed 6 bases from V and 2 bases from J; junction bases left unmatched: 5. CDR3 coding DNA: TGTGCCAGCAGGGACAGGACAGGGGGCAATCAGCCCCAGCATTTT. Its protein is CASRDRTGGNQPQHF.

CDR3 in DNA: TGTGCCAGCAGCCGAGAATACACCGGGGAGCTGTTTTTT. This encodes CASSREYTGELFF. This chain connects TRBV4-2 to TRBJ2-2; D gene ambiguous. Trimming pared 4 bases from V and 3 bases from J, leaving 6 bases between. The CDR3 sequence is 13 residues long. The germline gives CDR1 LGHNA, CDR2 YNFKEQ.

This sequence joins TRBV5-4 and TRBJ1-1; possible D gene TRBD1, 5 bases. Between the trimmed V and J ends, which lost 0 bases and 11 bases, there was a span of 14 bases. Germline CDR1 SGHNT, CDR2 YYREEE (reference sequence). The CDR3 totals 13 residues. CDR3 coding DNA: TGTGCCAGCAGCTTGGGATCGGCAGGGCGTGCTTTCTTT. It codes for CASSLGSAGRAFF.

This chain joins TRBV14 and TRBJ2-1, with D tentatively TRBD2 (5 bases). Trimming left V 4 bases short and J 2 bases short, with 15 bases between. From germline, CDR1 is SGHDN and CDR2 FVKESK. This CDR3 has 16 residues. The CDR3 sequence: CASSRTGETAYNEQFF. Written as DNA, the CDR3 is TGTGCCAGCAGCCGAACCGGGGAAACAGCCTACAATGAGCAGTTCTTC.

The chain combines TRBV28 with TRBJ1-1; no clear D gene. From germline, CDR1 is MDHEN and CDR2 SYDVKM. V lost 6 bases and J lost 3, with 8 bases in between. The CDR3 contains 12 residues. CDR3 DNA: TGTGCCAGCAGCCGGGGTGACACTGAAGCTTTCTTT. Translation: CASSRGDTEAFF.

The chain is built from TRBV7-3 and TRBJ1-6, with D uncertain. From germline, CDR1 is SGHTA and CDR2 FQGTGA. The length of the CDR3 is 15 residues. V was shortened by 3 bases and J by 7 bases, with 13 bases between the two germline ends. The CDR3 reads CASSLAVSPNSPLHF. CDR3 nucleotide sequence: TGTGCCAGCAGCTTGGCAGTCTCGCCCAATTCACCCCTCCACTTT. The whole variable domain, filled in from reference TRBV7-3 and TRBJ1-6, reads GAGVSQTPSNKVTEKGKYVELRCDPISGHTALYWYRQSLGQGPEFLIYFQGTGAADDSGLPNDRFFAVRPEGSVSTLKIQRTERGDSAVYLCASSLAVSPNSPLHFGNGTRLTVT.

V and J are TRBV4-3 and TRBJ1-4; the D is unclear. Per germline, CDR1 LGHNA and CDR2 YSLEER. CDR3 size: 17 residues. V shed 0 bases and J shed 5 bases, with 16 bases lying between them. The CDR3 region has the DNA TGCGCCAGCAGCCAAGAAATGGGCGGCGTCCCGAATGAAAAACTGTTTTTT. It is translated as CASSQEMGGVPNEKLFF.

This chain connects TRBV6-2 or TRBV6-3 to TRBJ2-3, with D unresolved. CDR1 and CDR2 (germline): MNHEY, SVGEGT. Trimming removed 5 bases from V and 8 bases from J, with 8 bases in between. This CDR3 spans 11 amino acids. CDR3 DNA: TGTGCCAGCAGTAGGTTAGGTACGCAGTATTTT. Protein product: CASSRLGTQYF.